The TCR beta chain under discussion was sequenced for a study of T cells after yellow fever vaccination (dated by TCRdb to between 2019 and 2020). As for the study more broadly: The SMART-Seq v4 Ultra Low Input RNA kit was used to prepare libraries from fractions with low cell numbers. Blood samples were taken at several timepoints before and after primary and secondary immunization, and bulk PBMC replicates and cell subsets were isolated. Bulk TCR alpha and beta repertoires were sequenced longitudinally to track T-cell clones before and after primary and booster YFV17D yellow fever vaccination. Two healthy male donors, one aged 18 to 30 and one aged 30 to 40 years, were included in the cohort.

What the research found in general, with its limitations: The study included only two donors, which limits how far the findings can be generalized. Computational filtering was required because FACS-sorted repertoires could contain abundant contaminating clonotypes from the bulk population. Compared with the primary T-cell response, the secondary T-cell response was faster but weaker, reaching its peak on day 5 rather than on day 15. After the booster, most clones that had expanded after primary vaccination were detected again (about 95% of CD4 and around nine tenths of CD8), suggesting broad maintenance of memory. A small share of clonotypes was detected in both CD4 and CD8 compartments, with the overlap likely arising from convergent recombination.

The germline V gene gives CDR1 as SGHRS and CDR2 as YFSETQ. From cysteine to phenylalanine, the CDR3 is 15 amino acids long. Kept here is only the CDR3 DNA, which spans 45 bases and is read in frame from base 1. The germline ends are 11 bases apart after V is trimmed by 0 bases and J by 5 bases. This clonotype was recorded a few times. There is no known antigen for this receptor. The record has no base qualities; no much larger clone is one base away. The sample's treatment or condition label, decoded: live attenuated yellow fever vaccine strain. At each blood-draw timepoint, two biological replicates of bulk PBMCs were obtained. A standard Ficoll-Paque protocol was used to isolate PBMCs from peripheral blood. TriZol was used to extract RNA from bulk PBMCs, CD4 and CD8 fractions, and dextramer-positive and dextramer-negative fractions. TCR cDNA was made using 5'RACE template switching, a step that added a universal primer site and unique molecular identifiers. Priming of cDNA synthesis was performed from both the TCR alpha and TCR beta constant segments. Libraries were amplified in two PCR steps, with sample barcodes and sequencing adapters added in the second step. Libraries were sequenced on Illumina HiSeq 2500 (2x100 bp) or NovaSeq (2x150 bp). On the study's bioinformatics: MIGEC handled demultiplexing of reads and collapsing into UMI consensus sequences, while MiXCR performed V(D)J alignment. Vaccine-responding clonotypes were identified with edgeR using replicate PBMC samples, with FDR below 0.01 and a log2 fold change above 5 up to day 15 being required. CD4 or CD8 identity was assigned to each bulk clonotype according to whether the clonotype was present at higher abundance in the sequenced CD4 repertoire or the sequenced CD8 repertoire. TCRdb trimmed public reads at Q25 via fastp, called clones via MiXCR and kept in-frame beta chains. Here each entry gathers all rows of one CDR3 protein and keeps the most common genes and DNA. It is TCRdb's table, rather than the study itself, that gives the V and J calls and clone size. For this sample there are 350,000 or so distinct CDR3 sequences; roughly 8.4% appear just once. The top ten clonotypes cover 17% of the sample.

The chain links TRBV5-1 with TRBJ1-4; the D segment could be TRBD1, given 5 matching bases. The specimen was PBMCs, collected around 45 days after the first yellow fever vaccination. The sequence was obtained from a man aged 18 to 29 who received the YFV17D yellow fever vaccine. The DNA sequence follows: TGCGCCAGCAGCTTGGATCGACAGAGAAATGAAAAACTGTTTTTT. This gives the protein CASSLDRQRNEKLFF.